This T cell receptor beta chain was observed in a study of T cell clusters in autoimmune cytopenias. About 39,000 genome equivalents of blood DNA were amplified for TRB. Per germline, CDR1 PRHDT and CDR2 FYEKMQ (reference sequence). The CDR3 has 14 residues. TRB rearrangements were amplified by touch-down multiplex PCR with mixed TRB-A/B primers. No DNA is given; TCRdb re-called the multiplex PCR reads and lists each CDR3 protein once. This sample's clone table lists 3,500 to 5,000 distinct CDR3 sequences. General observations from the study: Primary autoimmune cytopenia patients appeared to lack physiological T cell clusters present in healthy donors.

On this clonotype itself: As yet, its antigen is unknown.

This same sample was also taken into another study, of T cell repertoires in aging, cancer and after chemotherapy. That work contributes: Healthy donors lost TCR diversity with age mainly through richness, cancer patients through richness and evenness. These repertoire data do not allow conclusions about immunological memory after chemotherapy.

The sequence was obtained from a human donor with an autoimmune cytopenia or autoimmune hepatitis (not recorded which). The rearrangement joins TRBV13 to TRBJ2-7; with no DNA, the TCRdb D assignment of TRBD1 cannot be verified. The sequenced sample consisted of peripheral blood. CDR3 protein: CASSLGHKGDEQYF.